The 28 T cell receptor beta chains listed next were all sequenced from one sample in a study of PD-1 blockade in classical Hodgkin lymphoma. Brentuximab vedotin exposure varied, and every patient relapsed after autologous stem cell transplantation. This table comes from immunoSEQ multiplex PCR, and its TCRdb copy is limited to in-frame clones, with some not included. Of around 99,000 clones listed, roughly 80% were seen once; the top ten hold around 17%. The material was peripheral blood mononuclear cells (PBMCs), obtained before the second cycle of nivolumab. The origin of the receptors is a human donor with classical Hodgkin lymphoma.

The chain links TRBV28 to TRBJ1-2, with a tentative D call TRBD1 (5 bases). The germline V gene has CDR1 MDHEN and CDR2 SYDVKM. The CDR3 sequence is 15 residues long. The germline V and J ends were trimmed by 6 bases and 3 bases, with 17 bases remaining between them. The CDR3 sequence is CASSKWGESYYGYTF. In nucleotides, the CDR3 is TGTGCCAGCAGCAAATGGGGGGAGTCCTACTATGGCTACACCTTC.

This sequence joins TRBV7-3 and TRBJ2-5; no clear D gene. Germline V gene lookup returns CDR1 SGHTA and CDR2 FQGTGA. The V end was cut by 3 bases, the J end by 5 bases, with 10 bases between. This CDR3 is built from 13 residues. The CDR3 DNA follows: TGTGCCAGCAGCTTTGGTGGAGCCGAGACCCAGTACTTC. As protein: CASSFGGAETQYF.

V is TRBV6-5 and J is TRBJ1-2; tentatively, D is TRBD1 (5 bases). The CDR3 extends over 12 amino acids. V was shortened by 7 bases and J by 4 bases, with 10 bases between the two germline ends. Germline CDR1 is MNHEY and CDR2 is SVGAGI. The CDR3 nucleotides are TGTGCCAGCATGGGGGGAGGCTATGGCTACACCTTC. Translated, it gives CASMGGGYGYTF.

DNA for the CDR3: TGTGCCAGCAGCTTGAGAAGCGGGAGGCCGGCGGGTGGTGAGCAGTTCTTC. This translates into CASSLRSGRPAGGEQFF. The gene calls are TRBV5-6 and TRBJ2-1; 9 positions agree with TRBD2. The CDR3 totals 17 residues. V dropped 1 base and J dropped 9; count of bases not matched to a gene: 14. The germline CDR1 and CDR2 sequences are SGHDT and YYEEEE.

This chain joins TRBV5-5 and TRBJ2-1; no firm D call. The CDR3 is made up of 15 amino acids. Germline CDR1 SGHKS, CDR2 YYEKEE (reference sequence). Trimming shortened V by 0 bases and J by 2 bases, and 9 bases separated the two germline ends. This chain's CDR3 is CASSLGGKAYNEQFF. CDR3 nucleotide sequence: TGTGCCAGCAGCTTGGGTGGGAAAGCCTACAATGAGCAGTTCTTC.

Here the CDR3 DNA reads TGTGCCAGCAGTGCCTCTACAGGGATAGATACGCAGTATTTT. Residues: CASSASTGIDTQYF. The chain recombines TRBV2 with TRBJ2-3, with a tentative D call TRBD1 (6 bases). The length of the CDR3 is 14 residues. Trimming stripped 4 bases from V and 5 bases from J, with 13 bases between. Germline-derived CDR1 and CDR2 are SNHLY and FYNNEI.

V and J are TRBV2 and TRBJ1-5; D ambiguous. Trimming pared 1 base from V and 1 base from J, leaving 5 bases between. This CDR3 is 14 amino acids long. The V gene's germline CDR1 is SNHLY and CDR2 FYNNEI. In DNA form, the CDR3 reads TGTGCCAGCAGTGAAGGGCAGAGCAATCAGCCCCAGCATTTT. Residues: CASSEGQSNQPQHF.

The gene calls are TRBV19 and TRBJ1-5, with 9 nucleotides matching TRBD1. With 5 bases clipped from V and 6 bases from J, the junction kept 11 bases outside the gene matches. The CDR3 consists of 16 residues. Germline values: CDR1 LNHDA, CDR2 SQIVND (reference sequence). CDR3 DNA: TGTGCCAGTAGTTCGGGACAGGGAGTTGTAAGTCAGCCCCAGCATTTT. Protein: CASSSGQGVVSQPQHF.

This chain joins TRBV19 and TRBJ1-1; D possibly corresponds to TRBD1 (6 bases). The V end was cut by 6 bases, the J end by 3 bases, with 38 bases between. Germline CDR1 reads LNHDA; CDR2 reads SQIVND (reference sequence). The length of the CDR3 is 22 residues. CDR3 in DNA: TGTGCCAGTAGCCCCACAACTAATAAAAAACAGGGATTCACGATGGCGGACACTGAAGCTTTCTTT. Translation gives CASSPTTNKKQGFTMADTEAFF.

The chain carries TRBV11-2 and TRBJ2-3; D uncertain. The V gene's germline CDR1 is SGHAT and CDR2 FQNNGV. The CDR3 has 13 residues. With 5 bases removed from V and 5 bases from J, the gap between germline ends came to 11 bases. CDR3: CASSGLWIDTQYF. The CDR3 bases are TGTGCCAGCAGCGGCCTCTGGATAGATACGCAGTATTTT.

V gene TRBV2 combines with J gene TRBJ2-1; 8 bases fit TRBD2. Germline V CDR1 and CDR2: SNHLY, FYNNEI. Germline trimming cut 8 bases from V and 5 bases from J; bases unmatched to any gene: 14. This CDR3 has 16 residues. CDR3 nucleotide sequence: TGTGCCAGCCCACGGGGGGGAGGGGTCCTCGACAATGAGCAGTTCTTC. It is translated as CASPRGGGVLDNEQFF.

The chain couples TRBV10-3 to TRBJ2-2, with no clear D. From germline, CDR1 is ENHRY and CDR2 SYGVKD. The CDR3 extends over 13 amino acids. With 5 bases removed from V and 0 bases from J, the gap between germline ends came to 4 bases. The CDR3 DNA sequence: TGTGCCATCAGTCCCCCGAACACCGGGGAGCTGTTTTTT. Translation: CAISPPNTGELFF.

The chain links TRBV7-2 to TRBJ2-5; D is unresolved. The ends were cut back, 4 bases at V and 5 bases at J, with 20 bases in the middle. Germline loops: CDR1 SGHTA, CDR2 FQGNSA. The CDR3 extends over 16 amino acids. The CDR3 nucleotides are TGTGCCAGCAGCTCGAGCTTAAGTTTTCGGTCGGAGACCCAGTACTTC. Amino acid sequence: CASSSSLSFRSETQYF.

The genes are TRBV6-5 and TRBJ2-7; D not certain. Trimming took off 3 bases at V and 6 bases at J, with 6 bases between the two ends. The germline CDR1 and CDR2 sequences are MNHEY and SVGAGI. The CDR3 sequence is 11 residues long. CDR3 region: CASSYMSEQYF. CDR3 nucleotides: TGTGCCAGCAGTTATATGAGCGAGCAGTACTTC.

The V and J genes are TRBV28 and TRBJ2-5; D uncertain. Germline V gene lookup returns CDR1 MDHEN and CDR2 SYDVKM. This CDR3 region has 15 residues. The V and J ends lost 4 bases and 2 bases respectively, with 14 bases between them. CDR3 amino acids: CASSSPSSKQETQYF. As DNA, the CDR3 is TGTGCCAGCAGTTCACCCAGCAGTAAGCAAGAGACCCAGTACTTC.

The J gene is TRBJ1-1, the V gene TRBV5-8; no firm D call. CDR3 length: 14 amino acids. Germline V gives CDR1 SGHTS, CDR2 YDEGEE. V lost 3 bases to trimming and J lost 7 bases, with 16 bases between them. CDR3 nucleotides: TGTGCCAGCAGCTCTAATCTTTTGGGCGGTGAAGCTTTCTTT. This encodes CASSSNLLGGEAFF.

This chain joins TRBV9 and TRBJ1-2; 11 nucleotides align to TRBD1. The CDR3 extends over 15 amino acids. V lost 0 bases, J lost 4 bases, and 2 bases stayed unmatched. CDR1 is SGDLS and CDR2 is YYNGEE in the germline V gene. DNA of the CDR3: TGTGCCAGCAGCGTAGGGACAGGGGGCCCCTATGGCTACACCTTC. Residues: CASSVGTGGPYGYTF. Full variable domain (rest looked up from reference TRBV9 and TRBJ1-2): DSGVTQTPKHLITATGQRVTLRCSPRSGDLSVYWYQQSLDQGLQFLIQYYNGEERAKGNILERFSAQQFPDLHSELNLSSLELGDSALYFCASSVGTGGPYGYTFGSGTRLTVV.

The CDR3 is CASSEPRTGRTYGYTF. In DNA, the CDR3 is TGCGCCAGCAGTGAGCCGCGGACAGGGCGGACCTATGGCTACACCTTC. V usage is TRBV10-2 and J usage is TRBJ1-2; TRBD1 agrees at 8 bases. With 2 bases clipped from V and 4 bases from J, the junction kept 9 bases outside the gene matches. The V gene's germline CDR1 is WSHSY and CDR2 SAAADI. CDR3 size: 16 residues.

This clone was counted a single time. The chain employs TRBV10-3 and TRBJ2-5; D possibly corresponds to TRBD2 (7 bases). V gave up 8 bases and J gave up 5 bases, with 15 bases separating them. This CDR3 has 13 amino acids. The germline gives CDR1 ENHRY, CDR2 SYGVKD. CDR3 coding DNA: TGTGCCATCGGCGCAGGGGAGGGGGAGACCCAGTACTTC. It specifies CAIGAGEGETQYF.

This chain joins TRBV6-6 and TRBJ1-5; 7 positions match TRBD1. This CDR3 has 15 amino acids. Germline V CDR1 and CDR2: MNHNY, SVGAGI (reference sequence). J was trimmed by 2 bases and V by 5 bases; bases with no gene match: 6. The CDR3 region is CASSPQGGGNQPQHF. Written as DNA, the CDR3 is TGTGCCAGCAGTCCCCAGGGGGGGGGCAATCAGCCCCAGCATTTT.

The chain couples TRBV6-6 to TRBJ2-7, with 9 positions matching TRBD2. The CDR3 length is 14 residues. Germline V gene lookup returns CDR1 MNHNY and CDR2 SVGAGI (reference sequence). The V gene end was trimmed by 6 bases and the J gene end by 3 bases; junction bases not matched to a gene: 6. The CDR3 protein is CASRLAGSSYEQYF. The DNA for the CDR3 is TGTGCCAGCAGACTAGCGGGCTCAAGCTACGAGCAGTACTTC.

V usage is TRBV4-2 and J usage is TRBJ2-1; a possible D gene is TRBD2 (5 bases). This CDR3 has 14 amino acids. V lost 0 bases and J 9 bases, leaving 12 bases between the germline ends. The V gene's germline CDR1 is LGHNA and CDR2 YNFKEQ. CDR3 region: CASSQDSGSREQFF. CDR3 coding DNA: TGTGCCAGCAGCCAAGATTCGGGGTCTCGTGAGCAGTTCTTC.

This chain uses TRBV18 with TRBJ2-2; no clear D gene. V dropped 4 bases and J dropped 4 bases, with 16 bases sitting between them. The CDR3 has 16 residues. Germline CDR1 KGHSH, CDR2 LQKENI. The CDR3 coding sequence is TGTGCCAGCTCACTTCAGGCGGCCGCCTCCACCGGGGAGCTGTTTTTT. Translation gives CASSLQAAASTGELFF.

This sequence joins TRBV7-2 and TRBJ2-7, with a tentative D call TRBD1 (5 bases). Deletions cut 2 bases from V and 2 bases from J, with 13 bases between. Germline V CDR1 and CDR2: SGHTA, FQGNSA. This CDR3 contains 15 residues. For the CDR3, the DNA is TGTGCCAGCAGCTTATCCCGGACATATCCCTACGAGCAGTACTTC. This encodes CASSLSRTYPYEQYF.

V and J are TRBV12-5 and TRBJ2-2; D gene unclear. V was clipped by 7 bases and J by 1 base, with 4 bases between them. CDR3 length: 12 residues. Germline lookup yields CDR1 LGHNT and CDR2 FRNRAP. CDR3: CASELNTGELFF. For the CDR3, the DNA is TGTGCTAGTGAACTGAACACCGGGGAGCTGTTTTTT.

The genes are TRBV30 and TRBJ1-1, with no clear D. The CDR3 runs to 12 residues. Germline-derived CDR1 and CDR2 are GTSNPN and SVGIG (reference sequence). V was clipped by 0 bases and J by 8 bases, with 10 bases between them. CDR3 loop: CAWSVFGREAFF. The DNA of the CDR3 is TGTGCCTGGAGTGTATTTGGCAGGGAAGCTTTCTTT. Complete variable domain (other parts from reference TRBV30 and TRBJ1-1): SQTIHQWPATLVQPVGSPLSLECTVEGTSNPNLYWYRQAAGRGLQLLFYSVGIGQISSEVPQNLSASRPQDRQFILSSKKLLLSDSGFYLCAWSVFGREAFFGQGTRLTVV.

A few counts support this clone. The V and J genes are TRBV6-5 and TRBJ2-2; perhaps TRBD2 as D (5 bases). CDR1 and CDR2 (germline): MNHEY, SVGAGI. This CDR3 has 15 amino acids. V gave up 6 bases and J gave up 4 bases, with 15 bases separating them. The CDR3 region is CASSRWEPLTGELFF. The CDR3 nucleotides are TGTGCCAGCAGCCGCTGGGAGCCCCTCACCGGGGAGCTGTTTTTT.

The gene calls are TRBV5-1 and TRBJ2-2; possibly TRBD1 or TRBD2 for D (5 bases each). The V and J ends lost 4 bases and 1 base respectively, with 17 bases between them. The CDR3 extends over 17 amino acids. The germline V gene has CDR1 SGHRS and CDR2 YFSETQ. CDR3 loop: CASSANPAGRNTGELFF. In DNA, the CDR3 is TGCGCCAGCAGCGCTAATCCGGCAGGGAGGAACACCGGGGAGCTGTTTTTT. The whole variable domain, remainder taken from reference TRBV5-1 and TRBJ2-2, is KAGVTQTPRYLIKTRGQQVTLSCSPISGHRSVSWYQQTPGQGLQFLFEYFSETQRNKGNFPGRFSGRQFSNSRSEMNVSTLELGDSALYLCASSANPAGRNTGELFFGEGSRLTVL.